These T cell receptor beta chains were read from a single sample in a study of Ad26.COV2.S vaccination and SARS-CoV-2 variants. Sequencing was performed with immunoSEQ multiplex PCR; in TCRdb, only in-frame clones are kept and a portion is missing. The sample has around 300,000 clones; 88% are singletons. Source: peripheral blood, taken in a trial of Ad26.COV2.S vaccine versus placebo. The receptors derive from a person between 18 and 65 years old who received the Ad26.COV2.S COVID-19 vaccine or a placebo. CDR3s include the opening cysteine and the closing phenylalanine or tryptophan. Each record gives: D gene, J gene, V gene, clone size, CDR3 DNA, CDR3 protein. D genes are given only for firm matches. Clone size is stated in some rows and not others, as once, few, many or a class when expanded.

>-|TRBJ1-1|TRBV4-3|few
TGCGCCAGCAGCCAAGATTGGGGGGCTGGCACTGAAGCTTTCTTT
CASSQDWGAGTEAFF
>-|TRBJ1-3|TRBV5-8|-
TGTGCCAGCAGCCCAAGGCCAGCCGGAAACACCATATATTTT
CASSPRPAGNTIYF
>-|TRBJ2-3|TRBV18|-
TGTGCCAGCTCACCACCTGGGTCAGATACGCAGTATTTT
CASSPPGSDTQYF
>-|TRBJ2-4|TRBV23-1|-
TGCGCCAGCAGTCAATCTGGGCAAGCGCTAGCCAAAAACATTCAGTACTTC
CASSQSGQALAKNIQYF
>TRBD1|TRBJ1-4|TRBV7-9|-
TGTGCCAGCACCTTCACGACAGGGCCAACTAATGAAAAACTGTTTTTT
CASTFTTGPTNEKLFF
>TRBD1|TRBJ2-4|TRBV5-4|-
TGTGCCAGCAGGGGGGACAGTGACATTCAGTACTTC
CASRGDSDIQYF
>-|TRBJ2-7|TRBV20-1|-
TGCAGTGCTAGTTCCCAGCTCTCTTACGAGCAGTACTTC
CSASSQLSYEQYF
>TRBD2|TRBJ2-1|TRBV7-9|-
TGTGCCAGCAGCCACACTAGCGGAGGGAATGAGCAGTTCTTC
CASSHTSGGNEQFF
>TRBD1|TRBJ1-5|TRBV6-5|-
TGTGCCAGCAGAGAGGCAGGGGGCCTGGGACAGCCCCAGCATTTT
CASREAGGLGQPQHF
>-|TRBJ1-6|TRBV4-3|once
TGCGCCAGCAGCCCACGCCCACAGGGCTCAGATTCACCCCTCCACTTT
CASSPRPQGSDSPLHF
>TRBD1|TRBJ1-1|TRBV7-2|-
TGTGCCAGCAGCTTAGACAGGGGAACTGAAGCTTTCTTT
CASSLDRGTEAFF
>-|TRBJ1-4|TRBV30|once
TGTGCCTATAACAGGGTACTTGGTGAAAAACTGTTTTTT
CAYNRVLGEKLFF
>-|TRBJ2-7|TRBV5-1|-
TGCGCCAGCAGCCCAGGCCATGAAGCCCCCGAGCAGTACTTC
CASSPGHEAPEQYF
>-|TRBJ2-3|TRBV7-2|-
TGTGCCAGCAGCTTAAATCTGCTGAGGGATACGCAGTATTTT
CASSLNLLRDTQYF
>TRBD1|TRBJ2-7|TRBV29-1|few
TGCAGCGTTCCCGGGACAGGAGCCTACGAGCAGTACTTC
CSVPGTGAYEQYF
>TRBD1|TRBJ1-5|TRBV4-1|few
TGCGCCAGCAGCCAAGAAGAGTCGACAGGGGGCCTCCGGCCCCAGCATTTT
CASSQEESTGGLRPQHF
>-|TRBJ2-1|TRBV28|-
TGTGCCAGCAGCTTTTTGAGTAGCGGCCGAATCAGGAGCTCCTACAATGAGCAGTTCTTC
CASSFLSSGRIRSSYNEQFF
>TRBD1|TRBJ1-2|TRBV18|-
TGTGCCAGCTCACCTTCGGACAGGGTTTGGGGCTACACCTTC
CASSPSDRVWGYTF
>-|TRBJ2-1|TRBV5-1|-
TGCGCCAGCAGCTTGGACAGGAACAATGAGCAGTTCTTC
CASSLDRNNEQFF
>-|TRBJ2-5|TRBV5-1|-
TGCGCCAGCAGCTTGGCCTCGGGGAAACAAGAGACCCAGTACTTC
CASSLASGKQETQYF
>-|TRBJ2-1|TRBV7-9|-
TGTGCCAGCAGCGTAGGGGGTCGCTCCTACAATGAGCAGTTCTTC
CASSVGGRSYNEQFF
>-|TRBJ1-1|TRBV5-6|-
TGTGCCAGCGGCAGCTGGTTGTTGAACACTGAAGCTTTCTTT
CASGSWLLNTEAFF
>TRBD2|TRBJ2-1|TRBV15|-
TGTGCCACCAGCACGGCGAGCGGGAGGGCCAACAATGAGCAGTTCTTC
CATSTASGRANNEQFF
>-|TRBJ1-2|TRBV28|-
TGTGCCACCACACCGACAGTTTATGGCTACACCTTC
CATTPTVYGYTF
>-|TRBJ1-1|TRBV2|-
TGTGCCAGCAGTGATATGGGGCTACTGAACACTGAAGCTTTCTTT
CASSDMGLLNTEAFF
>-|TRBJ1-6|TRBV6-4|-
TGTGCCAGCAGTACCGGAACAGCAGGTTCACCCCTCCACTTT
CASSTGTAGSPLHF
>TRBD1|TRBJ1-2|TRBV28|-
TGTGCCAGCAGGCCGGGACAGGGGATCTATGGCTACACCTTC
CASRPGQGIYGYTF
>-|TRBJ2-7|TRBV7-2|-
TGTGCCAGCAGCTTATTTACAGCCGGTCTGAGCTCCTACGAGCAGTACTTC
CASSLFTAGLSSYEQYF
>-|TRBJ1-6|TRBV7-7|-
TGTGCTAGCAGCTCCCTTACAGGAGTACTCTTTAATTCACCCCTCCACTTT
CASSSLTGVLFNSPLHF